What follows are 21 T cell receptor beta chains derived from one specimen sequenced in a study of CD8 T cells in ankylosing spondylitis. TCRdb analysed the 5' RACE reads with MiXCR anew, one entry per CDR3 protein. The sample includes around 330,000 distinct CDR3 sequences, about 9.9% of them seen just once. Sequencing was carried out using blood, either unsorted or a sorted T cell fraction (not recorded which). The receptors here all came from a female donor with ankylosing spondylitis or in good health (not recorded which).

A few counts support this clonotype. CDR3 nucleotide sequence: TGCAGTGCTAGACGTCGGACCGGCACCGGGGAGCTGTTTTTT. It encodes CSARRRTGTGELFF. V is TRBV20-1 and J is TRBJ2-2, with unresolved D. The CDR3 loop spans 14 amino acids. Per germline, CDR1 DFQATT and CDR2 SNEGSKA (reference sequence). The V end was cut by 2 bases, the J end by 4 bases, with 11 bases between.

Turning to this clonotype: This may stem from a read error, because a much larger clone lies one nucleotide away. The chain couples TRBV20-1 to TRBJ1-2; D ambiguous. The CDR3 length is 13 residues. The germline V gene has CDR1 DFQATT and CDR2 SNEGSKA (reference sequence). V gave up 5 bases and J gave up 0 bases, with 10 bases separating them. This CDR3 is CSAPGKANYGYTF. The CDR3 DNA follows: TGCAGTGCTCCTGGAAAGGCTAACTATGGCTACACCTTC.

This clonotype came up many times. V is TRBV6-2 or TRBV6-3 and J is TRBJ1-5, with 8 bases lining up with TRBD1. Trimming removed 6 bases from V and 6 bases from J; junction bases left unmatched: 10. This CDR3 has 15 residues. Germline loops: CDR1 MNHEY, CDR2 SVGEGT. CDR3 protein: CASRTSGTGAQPQHF. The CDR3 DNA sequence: TGTGCCAGCAGAACCTCCGGGACAGGTGCTCAGCCCCAGCATTTT.

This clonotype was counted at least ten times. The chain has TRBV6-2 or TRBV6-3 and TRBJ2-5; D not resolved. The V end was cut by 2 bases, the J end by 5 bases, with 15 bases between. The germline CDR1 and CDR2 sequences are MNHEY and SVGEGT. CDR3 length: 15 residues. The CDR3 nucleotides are TGTGCCAGCAGTTACGGTGGTCCCGAAGTTGAGACCCAGTACTTC. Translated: CASSYGGPEVETQYF.

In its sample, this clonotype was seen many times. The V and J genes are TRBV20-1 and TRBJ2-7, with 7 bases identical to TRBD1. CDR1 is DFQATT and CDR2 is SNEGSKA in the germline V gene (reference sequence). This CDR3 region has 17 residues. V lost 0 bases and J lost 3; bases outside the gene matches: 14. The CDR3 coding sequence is TGCAGTGCTAGAGACAACCGTCGACAGGGTTCCGTCTACGAGCAGTACTTC. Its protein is CSARDNRRQGSVYEQYF.

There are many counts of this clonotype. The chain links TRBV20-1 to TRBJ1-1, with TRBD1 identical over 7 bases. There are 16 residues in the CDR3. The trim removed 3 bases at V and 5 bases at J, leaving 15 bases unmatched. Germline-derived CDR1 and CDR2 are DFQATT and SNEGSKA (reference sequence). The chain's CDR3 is CSARVLGSRGRTEAFF. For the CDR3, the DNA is TGCAGTGCTAGGGTCCTCGGGTCGAGGGGGCGGACTGAAGCTTTCTTT.

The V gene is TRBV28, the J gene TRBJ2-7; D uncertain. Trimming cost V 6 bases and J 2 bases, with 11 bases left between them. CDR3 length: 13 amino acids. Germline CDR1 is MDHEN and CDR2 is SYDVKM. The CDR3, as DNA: TGTGCCAGCAGAGAAGGCCCAACCTACGAGCAGTACTTC. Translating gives CASREGPTYEQYF. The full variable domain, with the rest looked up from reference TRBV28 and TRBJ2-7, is DVKVTQSSRYLVKRTGEKVFLECVQDMDHENMFWYRQDPGLGLRLIYFSYDVKMKEKGDIPEGYSVSREKKERFSLILESASTNQTSMYLCASREGPTYEQYFGPGTRLTVT.

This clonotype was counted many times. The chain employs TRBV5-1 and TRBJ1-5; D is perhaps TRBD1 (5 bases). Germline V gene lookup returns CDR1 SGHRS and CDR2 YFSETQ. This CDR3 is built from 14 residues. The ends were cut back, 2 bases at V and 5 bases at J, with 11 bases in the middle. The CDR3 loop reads CASSFDDSHQPQHF. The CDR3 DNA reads TGCGCCAGCAGCTTCGACGACAGCCATCAGCCCCAGCATTTT. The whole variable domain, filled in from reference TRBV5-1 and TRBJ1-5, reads KAGVTQTPRYLIKTRGQQVTLSCSPISGHRSVSWYQQTPGQGLQFLFEYFSETQRNKGNFPGRFSGRQFSNSRSEMNVSTLELGDSALYLCASSFDDSHQPQHFGDGTRLSIL.

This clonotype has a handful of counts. CDR3 nucleotides: TGTGCCAGCAGTTTAGGTGGAGGCGGCCCCAGGCGGCCCCTCCACTTT. Translation: CASSLGGGGPRRPLHF. The rearrangement links TRBV27 to TRBJ1-6, with unresolved D. With 2 bases removed from V and 13 bases from J, the gap between germline ends came to 21 bases. From germline, CDR1 is MNHEY and CDR2 SMNVEV (reference sequence). This CDR3 is built from 16 residues.

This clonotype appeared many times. The CDR3 DNA is TGCAGTGCTAGTAAGGAGAGGACTAGCGGCAACAATGAGCAGTTCTTC. Its protein is CSASKERTSGNNEQFF. The chain is built from TRBV20-1 and TRBJ2-1, with 10 bases fitting TRBD2. There are 16 residues in the CDR3. V gave up 3 bases and J gave up 5 bases; unmatched junction bases: 10. Germline V gene sequence: CDR1 DFQATT, CDR2 SNEGSKA (reference sequence).

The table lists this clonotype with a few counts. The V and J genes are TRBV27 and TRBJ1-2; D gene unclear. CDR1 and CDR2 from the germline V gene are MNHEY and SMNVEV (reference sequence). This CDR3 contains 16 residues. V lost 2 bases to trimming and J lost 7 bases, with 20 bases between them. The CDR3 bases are TGTGCCAGCAGTTTACCGAGAGCCCCTCGGGGTGGTGGCTACACCTTC. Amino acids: CASSLPRAPRGGGYTF.

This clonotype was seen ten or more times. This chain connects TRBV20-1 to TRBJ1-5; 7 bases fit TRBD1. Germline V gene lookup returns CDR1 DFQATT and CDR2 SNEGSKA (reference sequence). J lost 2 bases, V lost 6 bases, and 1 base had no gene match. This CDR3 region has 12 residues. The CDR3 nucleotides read TGCAGTGCCGGACAGGGCAATCAGCCCCAGCATTTT. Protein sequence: CSAGQGNQPQHF.

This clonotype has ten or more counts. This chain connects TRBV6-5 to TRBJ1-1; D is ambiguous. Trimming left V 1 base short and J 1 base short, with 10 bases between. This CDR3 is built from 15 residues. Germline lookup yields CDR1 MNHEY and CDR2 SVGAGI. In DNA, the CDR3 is TGTGCCAGCAGTTACTACGGGGATCCGAACACTGAAGCTTTCTTT. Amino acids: CASSYYGDPNTEAFF.

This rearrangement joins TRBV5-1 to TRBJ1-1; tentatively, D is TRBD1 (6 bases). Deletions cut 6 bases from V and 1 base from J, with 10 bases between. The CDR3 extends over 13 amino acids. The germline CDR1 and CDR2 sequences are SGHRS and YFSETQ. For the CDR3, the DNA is TGCGCCAGCAACAGGGATCAGAACACTGAAGCTTTCTTT. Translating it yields CASNRDQNTEAFF.

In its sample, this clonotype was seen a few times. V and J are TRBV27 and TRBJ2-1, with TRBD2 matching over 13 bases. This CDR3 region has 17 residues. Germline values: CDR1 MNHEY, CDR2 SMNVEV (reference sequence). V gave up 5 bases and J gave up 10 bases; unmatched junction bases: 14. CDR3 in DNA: TGTGCCAGCAGTGGAACCCCGGGACTAGCGGGATCGAGGGAGCAGTTCTTC. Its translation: CASSGTPGLAGSREQFF.

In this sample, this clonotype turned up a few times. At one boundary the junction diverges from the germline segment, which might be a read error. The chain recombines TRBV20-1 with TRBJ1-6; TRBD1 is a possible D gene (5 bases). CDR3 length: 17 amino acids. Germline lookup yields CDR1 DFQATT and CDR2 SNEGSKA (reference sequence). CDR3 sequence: CCARDPAGSQDNSPLHF. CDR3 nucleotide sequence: TGCTGTGCTAGAGATCCGGCAGGGAGCCAAGATAATTCACCCCTCCACTTT.

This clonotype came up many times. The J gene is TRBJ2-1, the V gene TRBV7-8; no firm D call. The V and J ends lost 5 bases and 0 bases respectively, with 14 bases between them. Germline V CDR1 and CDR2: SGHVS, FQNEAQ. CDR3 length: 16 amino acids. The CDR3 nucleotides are TGTGCCAGCAGCCCCCTCGGATTAAACTCCTACAATGAGCAGTTCTTC. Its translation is CASSPLGLNSYNEQFF.

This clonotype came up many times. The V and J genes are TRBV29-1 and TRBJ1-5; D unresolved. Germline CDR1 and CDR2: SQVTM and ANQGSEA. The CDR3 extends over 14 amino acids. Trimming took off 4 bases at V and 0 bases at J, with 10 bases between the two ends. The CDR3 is CSVATGNSNQPQHF. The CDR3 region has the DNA TGCAGCGTTGCAACTGGGAATAGCAATCAGCCCCAGCATTTT.

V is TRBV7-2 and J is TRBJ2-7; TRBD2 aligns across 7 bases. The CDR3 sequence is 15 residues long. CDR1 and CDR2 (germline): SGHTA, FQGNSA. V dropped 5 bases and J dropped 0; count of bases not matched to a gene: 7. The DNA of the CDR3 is TGTGCCAGCAGCGTCTCGGGCGGGAGCTCCTACGAGCAGTACTTC. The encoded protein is CASSVSGGSSYEQYF.

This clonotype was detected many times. CDR3 in amino acids: CASSRLGREQFF. The CDR3 DNA sequence: TGTGCCAGCAGTAGACTAGGGAGGGAGCAGTTCTTC. The chain links TRBV25-1 to TRBJ2-1, with D perhaps matching TRBD2 (6 bases). CDR3 length: 12 amino acids. Germline CDR1 and CDR2: MGHDK and SYGVNS. V was clipped by 5 bases and J by 10 bases, with 12 bases between them.

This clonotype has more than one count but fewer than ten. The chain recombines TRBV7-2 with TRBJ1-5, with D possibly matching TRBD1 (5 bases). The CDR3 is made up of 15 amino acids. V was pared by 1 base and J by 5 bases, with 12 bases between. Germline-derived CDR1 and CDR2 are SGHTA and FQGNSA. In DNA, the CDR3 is TGTGCCAGCAGCTTAGGGGGGAGTGTGGATCAGCCCCAGCATTTT. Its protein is CASSLGGSVDQPQHF.